The T cell receptor beta chain under discussion was sequenced for a study of blood T cell repertoires in COVID-19. About the research overall: Spain, Italy and the United States supplied samples that represented acute and convalescent COVID-19. Sources were T cells, B-cell-depleted T cells, or PBMCs; the material itself was cDNA or gDNA.

CDR1 SGHNT and CDR2 YENEEA come from the germline V gene. This CDR3 has 16 amino acids. Trimming removed 4 bases from V and 2 bases from J; junction bases left unmatched: 8. The protocol was immunoSEQ multiplex PCR, while the TCRdb copy is restricted to in-frame clones and leaves out a portion. Here the sample spans around 70,000 clones, 70% to 85% being singletons. This chain links TRBV11-3 with TRBJ2-3, with 8 bases fitting TRBD2. Sample: peripheral blood. This sequence was found in a man between 60 and 75 years old with acute or convalescent COVID-19. The CDR3 region has the DNA TGTGCCAGCAGCTCCCGCGGGGGGCAAGTCACAGATACGCAGTATTTT. This gives the protein CASSSRGGQVTDTQYF.